This T cell receptor beta chain is drawn from a study of shared clonotypes between healthy human individuals. In the case of this clone: Its cognate antigen is unknown.

After removal of 5 bases from V and 4 bases from J, the junction contained 11 bases not matched to a gene. Germline loops: CDR1 LNHNV, CDR2 YYDKDF (reference sequence). The CDR3 has 17 amino acids. Sorted-subset replicate PCR reactions were performed with approximately 190 ng DNA, corresponding to about 32,000 T cell genomes. Measured with immunoSEQ multiplex PCR; TCRdb has only the in-frame clones, and not every one. The sample includes roughly 680,000 clones, roughly 72% of them seen just once. Study results and limitations: Donor scarcity curtailed the genetic and exposure-history diversity represented herein.

This rearrangement joins TRBV15 to TRBJ2-5; 12 bases align to TRBD2. The origin of this receptor is a woman in her 30s in good health. The specimen was memory CD4+ T cells sorted from blood. The subset: CD45RA-negative fraction. The CDR3 DNA reads TGTGCCACCAGCGCCACTAGCGGGAGGAACCGGAGAGAGACCCAGTACTTC. Its protein product is CATSATSGRNRRETQYF.